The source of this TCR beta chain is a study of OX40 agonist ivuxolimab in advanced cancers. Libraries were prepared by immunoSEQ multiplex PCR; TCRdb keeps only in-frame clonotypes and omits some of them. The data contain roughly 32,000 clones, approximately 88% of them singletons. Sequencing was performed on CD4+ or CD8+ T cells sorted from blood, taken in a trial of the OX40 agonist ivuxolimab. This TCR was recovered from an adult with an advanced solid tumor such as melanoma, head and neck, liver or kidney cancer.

As DNA, the CDR3 is TGCGCCAGCAGCTACACGGGACTAGGGCACACAGATACGCAGTATTTT. Protein product: CASSYTGLGHTDTQYF. This chain links TRBV5-1 with TRBJ2-3; 8 positions match TRBD2. V shed 3 bases, J shed 2 bases, and the junction held 8 bases outside the gene matches. The V gene's germline CDR1 is SGHRS and CDR2 YFSETQ. The CDR3 has 16 residues.